The clone carrying this T cell receptor (beta chain) is a singleton in its sample. The antigen is unknown. There are 14 residues in the CDR3. V lost 7 bases to trimming and J lost 3 bases, with 19 bases between them. Per germline, CDR1 SQVTM and CDR2 ANQGSEA. Treatment of the sample: 19 received Ad26.COV2.S at low or high dose, single or two shots; several received placebo; per-sample allocation not given. Repertoires come from day 63 after the first vaccine or placebo injection. Libraries were prepared by immunoSEQ multiplex PCR; TCRdb keeps only in-frame clonotypes and omits some of them. The sample includes about 420,000 clones, around nine tenths of them seen just once. The entry originates in a study of Ad26.COV2.S vaccination and SARS-CoV-2 variants. Study information: A COV1001 Ad26.COV2.S trial-arm participant provided the sample. Study outcomes and limitations: Assessments of TCR breadth and depth may have underestimated the total T cell responses. A substantial breadth of spike-specific CD8+ and CD4+ T cell responses after vaccination has been reported.

The sequences come from peripheral blood, collected in a trial of Ad26.COV2.S vaccine versus placebo. V usage is TRBV29-1 and J usage is TRBJ2-7; perhaps TRBD2 as D (7 bases). This receptor was taken from a person between 18 and 60 years old who received the Ad26.COV2.S COVID-19 vaccine or a placebo. Here the CDR3 DNA reads TGCAGCGCGAGGGGGAGGGGACCCTTCTACGAGCAGTACTTC. Translated: CSARGRGPFYEQYF.